This record covers a single TCR beta chain. Antigen specificity is unknown. The record originates from a study of graft-versus-host responses after intestinal transplantation. Clones were sequenced by immunoSEQ multiplex PCR, and TCRdb holds only the in-frame ones, with some missing. The sample yields roughly 50,000 clones, approximately 91% seen once. Unmatched junction bases numbered 6, after V lost 3 bases and J lost 1 base. The CDR3 contains 16 residues. The germline CDR1 and CDR2 sequences are MDHEN and SYDVKM. The chain carries TRBV28 and TRBJ1-1; TRBD1 agrees at 9 bases. The material was unstimulated CD4+ T cells sorted from spleen or lymph node cells, obtained before transplant. This clonotype was sampled from a human donor who was the organ donor for an intestinal transplant. In nucleotides, the CDR3 is TGTGCCAGCAGTTTGTCCTCGGGACAGGGGAACACTGAAGCTTTCTTT. It translates to CASSLSSGQGNTEAFF.